Listed below are T cell receptor beta chains from one sample, sequenced in a study of cytomegalovirus exposure and HLA in healthy donors. Only in-frame clones appear in the TCRdb table, and some are missing; sequencing was by immunoSEQ multiplex PCR. Here the sample spans approximately 150,000 clones, 85% being singletons. The sequencing sample was made of PBMCs. These receptors all stem from a man aged 30-40 years in good health and CMV-seropositive. The CDR3 runs from the conserved cysteine through the conserved F or W. The D gene is left open where the match is weak. Clone size is stated in some rows and not others, as once, few, many or a class when expanded.

>TRBV11-3|TRBJ2-3|.|.
CASSMGLSTFTQYF
TGTGCCAGCAGCATGGGACTTTCTACTTTTACGCAGTATTTT
>TRBV6-1|TRBJ2-7|.|.
CASTQSLSYEQYF
TGTGCCTCGACTCAGTCCCTCTCCTACGAGCAGTACTTC
>TRBV5-8|TRBJ2-1|few|.
CASSFSYNEQFF
TGTGCCAGCAGCTTCAGCTACAATGAGCAGTTCTTC
>TRBV6-5|TRBJ2-1|.|.
CASSYSQVPYNEQFF
TGTGCCAGCAGTTACTCACAGGTTCCCTACAATGAGCAGTTCTTC
>TRBV11-1|TRBJ2-2|.|TRBD1
CASSHLQGRNTGELFF
TGTGCCAGCAGCCACCTACAGGGGAGGAACACCGGGGAGCTGTTTTTT
>TRBV5-4|TRBJ2-2|.|TRBD2
CASSPGREWELFF
TGTGCCAGCAGCCCAGGGCGGGAGTGGGAGCTGTTTTTT
>TRBV5-4|TRBJ2-5|.|TRBD2
CASSLPLSGRLRETQYF
TGTGCCAGCAGCCTTCCCCTTAGCGGGAGGCTCAGAGAGACCCAGTACTTC
>TRBV7-9|TRBJ2-7|.|.
CASSLGQGTYEQYF
TGTGCCAGCAGCTTAGGGCAGGGCACCTACGAGCAGTACTTC
>TRBV4-2|TRBJ1-4|few|.
CASSLEGATNEKLFF
TGTGCCAGCAGCCTCGAGGGTGCAACTAATGAAAAACTGTTTTTT
>TRBV19|TRBJ2-7|.|.
CASSIGTASYEQYF
TGTGCCAGTAGTATAGGGACAGCCTCCTACGAGCAGTACTTC
>TRBV5-6|TRBJ2-5|.|.
CASSYGYGMGETQYF
TGTGCCAGCAGCTACGGGTACGGGATGGGAGAGACCCAGTACTTC
>TRBV6-5|TRBJ2-5|once|.
CASKGRGETQYF
TGTGCAAGCAAGGGAAGGGGAGAGACCCAGTACTTC
>TRBV7-9|TRBJ2-2|.|TRBD2
CASSVRDYRNTGELFF
TGTGCCAGCAGCGTCCGGGACTACAGGAACACCGGGGAGCTGTTTTTT
>TRBV27|TRBJ2-2|.|.
CASSLLSVSNVGELFF
TGTGCCAGCAGTCTCCTATCCGTGTCCAATGTCGGGGAGCTGTTTTTT
>TRBV6-4|TRBJ2-3|few|TRBD2
CASSVTSGSTDTQYF
TGTGCCAGCAGTGTGACTAGCGGGAGCACAGATACGCAGTATTTT
>TRBV29-1|TRBJ2-7|.|TRBD1
CSAYGQAHSYEQYF
TGCAGCGCCTATGGACAGGCCCACTCCTACGAGCAGTACTTC
>TRBV7-2|TRBJ2-1|.|TRBD2
CASSLAVWTSGNNEQFF
TGTGCCAGCAGCTTAGCTGTATGGACTAGCGGTAACAATGAGCAGTTCTTC
>TRBV5-1|TRBJ2-7|.|TRBD2
CASALAGGGRYEQYF
TGCGCCAGCGCACTGGCGGGGGGGGGCAGGTACGAGCAGTACTTC
>TRBV27|TRBJ2-4|.|.
CASSLLNGNIQYF
TGTGCCAGCAGTTTACTGAACGGAAACATTCAGTACTTC
>TRBV5-5|TRBJ1-1|.|.
CASSPGTEAFF
TGTGCCAGCAGCCCAGGGACTGAAGCTTTCTTT
>TRBV2|TRBJ1-4|.|TRBD1
CASTGTGRGEKLFF
TGTGCCAGCACCGGGACAGGGCGGGGTGAAAAACTGTTTTTT
>TRBV7-2|TRBJ2-3|.|TRBD2
CASGSGGSSGAQDTQYF
TGTGCCAGCGGATCCGGGGGGAGTTCTGGGGCCCAAGATACGCAGTATTTT
>TRBV18|TRBJ1-5|.|.
CASSPMGLLGNQPQHF
TGTGCCAGCTCACCGATGGGACTGCTAGGCAATCAGCCCCAGCATTTT
>TRBV7-2|TRBJ2-7|.|TRBD2
CASSFPPGGYEQYF
TGTGCCAGCAGTTTTCCGCCGGGGGGCTACGAGCAGTACTTC
>TRBV6-5|TRBJ1-5|few|.
CASSSPSSNQPQHF
TGTGCCAGCAGTTCTCCTTCTAGCAATCAGCCCCAGCATTTT
>TRBV6-5|TRBJ1-5|.|TRBD1
CASRRGTGGNQPQHF
TGTGCCAGCAGACGAGGGACAGGTGGAAATCAGCCCCAGCATTTT
>TRBV4-1|TRBJ1-4|.|TRBD1
CASSQPPLKDRGQQATNEKLFF
TGCGCCAGCAGCCAGCCCCCATTGAAGGACAGGGGGCAGCAGGCAACTAATGAAAAACTGTTTTTT
>TRBV5-1|TRBJ1-4|.|.
CASSLAGLPEEKLFF
TGCGCCAGCAGCTTGGCCGGCCTACCGGAGGAAAAACTGTTTTTT
>TRBV7-9|TRBJ1-5|.|.
CASSPRSGGNQPQHF
TGTGCCAGCAGCCCCCGGTCAGGAGGAAATCAGCCCCAGCATTTT
>TRBV4-2|TRBJ2-7|.|TRBD2
CASRVLAGDYEQYF
TGTGCCAGCAGGGTACTAGCGGGGGACTACGAGCAGTACTTC
>TRBV9|TRBJ2-5|.|.
CASSVDPASGLKTQYF
TGTGCCAGCAGCGTAGACCCCGCCTCGGGTCTTAAGACCCAGTACTTC
>TRBV2|TRBJ2-2|.|.
CASRTQPGAGELFF
TGTGCCAGCAGGACGCAGCCGGGGGCCGGGGAGCTGTTTTTT
>TRBV28|TRBJ2-3|once|TRBD2
CASSLWEGQDTQYF
TGTGCCAGCAGTTTGTGGGAGGGCCAAGATACGCAGTATTTT
>TRBV5-8|TRBJ2-1|.|TRBD2
CASSLGTSSYNEQFF
TGTGCCAGCAGCTTGGGGACTAGCTCCTACAATGAGCAGTTCTTC
>TRBV5-1|TRBJ1-2|.|TRBD1
CASSQDPGQGDGYTF
TGCGCCAGCAGCCAAGACCCCGGACAGGGGGATGGCTACACCTTC
>TRBV29-1|TRBJ2-3|.|.
CSVDDSTDTQYF
TGCAGCGTTGATGACTCCACAGATACGCAGTATTTT
>TRBV19|TRBJ1-2|.|.
CASRTQGDYGYTF
TGTGCCAGTAGGACTCAGGGCGACTATGGCTACACCTTC
>TRBV13|TRBJ2-1|.|.
CASTLRVRNNEQFF
TGTGCCAGCACCCTACGGGTGAGGAACAATGAGCAGTTCTTC
>TRBV5-1|TRBJ2-7|.|.
CASSSTAGGSSCEQYF
TGCGCCAGCAGTTCCACGGCTGGAGGGAGCTCCTGCGAGCAGTACTTC
>TRBV11-3|TRBJ1-1|.|TRBD1
CASSPGQGETEAFF
TGTGCCAGCAGCCCCGGACAGGGAGAAACTGAAGCTTTCTTT
>TRBV9|TRBJ2-1|.|.
CASTVSGAAYNEQFF
TGTGCCAGCACCGTTTCAGGGGCGGCCTACAATGAGCAGTTCTTC
>TRBV4-3|TRBJ2-3|.|TRBD2
CASSQGASSGMVTQYF
TGCGCCAGCAGCCAAGGAGCCTCTAGCGGGATGGTTACGCAGTATTTT
>TRBV19|TRBJ2-1|.|TRBD1
CTSSRDREETYNEQFF
TGTACCAGTAGTCGGGACAGGGAAGAAACCTACAATGAGCAGTTCTTC
>TRBV20-1|TRBJ1-2|.|.
CSASAGNGYTF
TGCAGTGCTAGCGCCGGGAATGGCTACACCTTC
>TRBV27|TRBJ1-1|.|TRBD1
CASSSRQGALSTEAFF
TGTGCCAGCAGTTCCCGACAGGGGGCGCTTAGCACTGAAGCTTTCTTT
>TRBV19|TRBJ2-1|.|TRBD2
CASKAGEFSYNEQFF
TGTGCCAGTAAAGCGGGAGAATTTTCATACAATGAGCAGTTCTTC
>TRBV6-5|TRBJ2-7|.|TRBD1
CASSYGAGGSYEQYF
TGTGCCAGCAGTTACGGCGCAGGGGGCTCCTACGAGCAGTACTTC
>TRBV4-2|TRBJ2-1|.|.
CASSQGAGNNEQFF
TGTGCCAGCAGCCAAGGGGCAGGGAACAATGAGCAGTTCTTC
>TRBV7-7|TRBJ2-5|.|.
CASSLEVGRGLETQYF
TGTGCTAGCAGCTTGGAGGTTGGACGGGGGTTGGAGACCCAGTACTTC
>TRBV19|TRBJ1-1|few|.
CASSVLGQRGGEAFF
TGTGCCAGTAGTGTATTAGGACAGAGGGGGGGTGAAGCTTTCTTT
>TRBV4-3|TRBJ1-5|.|TRBD1
CASSQDRGLNQPQHF
TGCGCCAGCAGCCAAGACAGGGGGCTTAATCAGCCCCAGCATTTT
>TRBV2|TRBJ2-1|.|.
CASSRGNEQFF
TGTGCCAGCAGCAGGGGCAATGAGCAGTTCTTC
>TRBV19|TRBJ2-4|.|.
CASSIPGRALAKNIQYF
TGTGCCAGTAGTATCCCCGGCAGGGCTCTAGCCAAAAACATTCAGTACTTC
>TRBV7-9|TRBJ2-3|.|TRBD2
CASSLAGGPGDTQYF
TGTGCCAGCAGCTTAGCGGGAGGGCCAGGGGATACGCAGTATTTT
>TRBV7-9|TRBJ2-1|.|TRBD1
CSSSSGGTGRNEQFF
TGTTCCAGCAGCTCCGGGGGGACAGGGAGGAATGAGCAGTTCTTC
>TRBV7-9|TRBJ2-2|.|.
CASSLAAPIRGAGELFF
TGTGCCAGCAGCTTAGCGGCCCCTATCAGGGGCGCCGGGGAGCTGTTTTTT
>TRBV5-1|TRBJ2-5|.|.
CASGPIMESGETQYF
TGCGCCAGCGGCCCTATTATGGAGAGCGGAGAGACCCAGTACTTC
>TRBV9|TRBJ2-3|.|.
CASSVEEGTDTQYF
TGTGCCAGCAGCGTAGAAGAGGGTACAGATACGCAGTATTTT
>TRBV5-4|TRBJ2-1|.|TRBD2
CASSPSGGLYNEQFF
TGTGCCAGCAGCCCCTCGGGAGGACTATACAATGAGCAGTTCTTC